This is a list of T cell receptor beta chains from one sample in a study of cytomegalovirus exposure and HLA in healthy donors. The table came from immunoSEQ multiplex PCR; TCRdb's copy has only in-frame clones and leaves some out. The sample has about 200,000 clones; about four fifths are singletons. Sequencing used PBMCs. These receptors were taken from a man between 35 and 55 years old in good health and CMV-seropositive. Both conserved end residues are part of each CDR3. A D gene is named only where the DNA matches it firmly. A row's size may be missing; if present it is once, few, many or a size class.

v_gene: TRBV7-3; abundance: NA; d_gene: TRBD1; j_gene: TRBJ2-7; CDR3aa: CASSSNRGSSYEQYF; CDR3nt: TGTGCCAGCAGCTCAAACAGGGGAAGCTCCTACGAGCAGTACTTC
v_gene: TRBV7-8; abundance: NA; d_gene: NA; j_gene: TRBJ1-1; CDR3aa: CASSSGVGTEAFF; CDR3nt: TGTGCCAGCAGCTCAGGGGTTGGCACTGAAGCTTTCTTT
v_gene: TRBV15; abundance: NA; d_gene: NA; j_gene: TRBJ1-1; CDR3aa: CATSTGFPVNTEAFF; CDR3nt: TGTGCCACCAGCACGGGGTTCCCGGTGAACACTGAAGCTTTCTTT
v_gene: TRBV6-5; abundance: NA; d_gene: NA; j_gene: TRBJ2-7; CDR3aa: CASSYSGDNSYEQYF; CDR3nt: TGTGCCAGCAGTTACTCAGGGGACAACTCCTACGAGCAGTACTTC
v_gene: TRBV6-5; abundance: few; d_gene: NA; j_gene: TRBJ1-2; CDR3aa: CASSLDRQINYGYTF; CDR3nt: TGTGCCAGCAGCCTGGACAGACAAATTAACTATGGCTACACCTTC
v_gene: TRBV6-1; abundance: NA; d_gene: NA; j_gene: TRBJ2-7; CDR3aa: CASRDGGPSYEQYF; CDR3nt: TGTGCCAGCAGGGATGGGGGCCCCTCCTACGAGCAGTACTTC
v_gene: TRBV6-1; abundance: NA; d_gene: TRBD1; j_gene: TRBJ1-1; CDR3aa: CATRPGQMNTEAFF; CDR3nt: TGTGCCACCAGGCCGGGACAGATGAACACTGAAGCTTTCTTT
v_gene: TRBV5-1; abundance: NA; d_gene: TRBD1; j_gene: TRBJ2-1; CDR3aa: CASSFQLTGGLDEQFF; CDR3nt: TGCGCCAGCAGCTTCCAGTTGACAGGGGGCCTCGATGAGCAGTTCTTC
v_gene: TRBV19; abundance: NA; d_gene: TRBD1; j_gene: TRBJ1-1; CDR3aa: CASSISGTGNTEAFF; CDR3nt: TGTGCCAGTAGTATCTCCGGGACAGGGAACACTGAAGCTTTCTTT
v_gene: TRBV7-2; abundance: NA; d_gene: TRBD1; j_gene: TRBJ1-3; CDR3aa: CASSSQGGFGNTIYF; CDR3nt: TGTGCCAGCAGCTCTCAAGGGGGCTTTGGAAACACCATATATTTT
v_gene: TRBV6-6; abundance: NA; d_gene: NA; j_gene: TRBJ2-5; CDR3aa: CASTTPRRGLETQYF; CDR3nt: TGTGCCAGCACCACGCCCCGGAGGGGACTAGAGACCCAGTACTTC
v_gene: TRBV5-4; abundance: few; d_gene: NA; j_gene: TRBJ1-1; CDR3aa: CASSETLQASLREAFF; CDR3nt: TGTGCCAGCAGTGAGACCCTACAGGCAAGCCTTCGGGAAGCTTTCTTT
v_gene: TRBV9; abundance: NA; d_gene: NA; j_gene: TRBJ2-2; CDR3aa: CASSVALFGELFF; CDR3nt: TGTGCCAGCAGCGTAGCCCTTTTCGGGGAGCTGTTTTTT
v_gene: TRBV11-2; abundance: NA; d_gene: TRBD1; j_gene: TRBJ1-1; CDR3aa: CASSSVGRGQTEAFF; CDR3nt: TGTGCCAGCAGCTCTGTGGGCAGGGGGCAAACTGAAGCTTTCTTT
v_gene: TRBV6-5; abundance: once; d_gene: NA; j_gene: TRBJ1-1; CDR3aa: CASSKRGTEAFF; CDR3nt: TGTGCCAGCAGTAAGAGAGGGACTGAAGCTTTCTTT
v_gene: TRBV9; abundance: NA; d_gene: TRBD2; j_gene: TRBJ2-7; CDR3aa: CASSETGTSSYEQYF; CDR3nt: TGTGCCAGCAGCGAGACTGGGACTAGCAGCTACGAGCAGTACTTC
v_gene: TRBV19; abundance: few; d_gene: TRBD1; j_gene: TRBJ1-5; CDR3aa: CASSRTGLNQPQHF; CDR3nt: TGTGCCAGTAGTAGGACAGGGCTGAATCAGCCCCAGCATTTT
v_gene: TRBV27; abundance: NA; d_gene: NA; j_gene: TRBJ2-3; CDR3aa: CASSLNLIRDSSTDTQYF; CDR3nt: TGTGCCAGCAGTTTAAATCTGATCCGGGACTCCAGCACAGATACGCAGTATTTT
v_gene: TRBV30; abundance: few; d_gene: TRBD1; j_gene: TRBJ1-3; CDR3aa: CACLQGLGNTIYF; CDR3nt: TGTGCCTGTCTACAGGGGTTAGGAAACACCATATATTTT
v_gene: TRBV27; abundance: NA; d_gene: TRBD1; j_gene: TRBJ1-2; CDR3aa: CASSSLTGGYLMGYTF; CDR3nt: TGTGCCAGCAGTTCCCTGACAGGGGGATATCTAATGGGCTACACCTTC
v_gene: TRBV11-2; abundance: NA; d_gene: NA; j_gene: TRBJ1-1; CDR3aa: CASSLKSIPNTEAFF; CDR3nt: TGTGCCAGCAGCTTAAAGAGTATCCCGAACACTGAAGCTTTCTTT
v_gene: TRBV27; abundance: NA; d_gene: TRBD1; j_gene: TRBJ2-7; CDR3aa: CASSPGTGVYEQYF; CDR3nt: TGTGCCAGCAGTCCCGGGACAGGGGTCTACGAGCAGTACTTC
v_gene: TRBV6-1; abundance: NA; d_gene: NA; j_gene: TRBJ1-1; CDR3aa: CASSNRGYGTEAFF; CDR3nt: TGTGCCAGCAGTAACCGAGGGTACGGCACTGAAGCTTTCTTT
v_gene: TRBV9; abundance: NA; d_gene: NA; j_gene: TRBJ1-1; CDR3aa: CASSPVRTEAFF; CDR3nt: TGTGCCAGCAGCCCCGTACGGACTGAAGCTTTCTTT
v_gene: TRBV7-7; abundance: once; d_gene: TRBD1; j_gene: TRBJ2-5; CDR3aa: CASSSRQGEGETQYF; CDR3nt: TGTGCCAGCAGCTCCCGACAGGGGGAAGGGGAGACCCAGTACTTC
v_gene: TRBV28; abundance: NA; d_gene: TRBD1; j_gene: TRBJ2-3; CDR3aa: CASSRTGAMDTQYF; CDR3nt: TGTGCCAGCAGTCGGACAGGGGCTATGGATACGCAGTATTTT
v_gene: TRBV5-1; abundance: NA; d_gene: TRBD2; j_gene: TRBJ2-3; CDR3aa: CASSLALAGNSDTQYF; CDR3nt: TGCGCCAGCAGCTTGGCTCTAGCGGGAAACTCAGATACGCAGTATTTT
v_gene: TRBV5-1; abundance: once; d_gene: TRBD2; j_gene: TRBJ2-5; CDR3aa: CASSPPGESGSRETQYF; CDR3nt: TGCGCCAGCAGCCCCCCCGGGGAAAGCGGGAGCCGGGAGACCCAGTACTTC
v_gene: TRBV30; abundance: few; d_gene: TRBD1; j_gene: TRBJ1-3; CDR3aa: CAWRGTGASGSGNTIYF; CDR3nt: TGTGCCTGGAGGGGGACAGGGGCGTCCGGCTCTGGAAACACCATATATTTT
v_gene: TRBV27; abundance: NA; d_gene: TRBD2; j_gene: TRBJ2-5; CDR3aa: CASSYAAGEWEETQYF; CDR3nt: TGTGCCAGCAGTTACGCTGCGGGGGAATGGGAAGAGACCCAGTACTTC
v_gene: TRBV27; abundance: NA; d_gene: NA; j_gene: TRBJ1-5; CDR3aa: CASSTSPKRAQHF; CDR3nt: TGTGCCAGCAGCACCAGCCCTAAGAGGGCCCAGCATTTT
v_gene: TRBV5-1; abundance: NA; d_gene: TRBD2; j_gene: TRBJ2-3; CDR3aa: CASSSGTSGRADTQYF; CDR3nt: TGCGCCAGCAGCTCCGGGACTAGCGGGAGGGCAGATACGCAGTATTTT
v_gene: TRBV7-3; abundance: NA; d_gene: TRBD2; j_gene: TRBJ2-1; CDR3aa: CASSLFSPGASGFNEQFF; CDR3nt: TGTGCCAGCAGCTTATTTTCCCCCGGGGCTAGCGGGTTCAATGAGCAGTTCTTC
v_gene: TRBV18; abundance: NA; d_gene: NA; j_gene: TRBJ2-1; CDR3aa: CASSPPTGDYNEQFF; CDR3nt: TGTGCCAGCTCACCACCCACAGGAGACTACAATGAGCAGTTCTTC
v_gene: TRBV10-3; abundance: NA; d_gene: NA; j_gene: TRBJ1-5; CDR3aa: CAIGGTNQPQHF; CDR3nt: TGTGCCATTGGCGGCACCAATCAGCCCCAGCATTTT
v_gene: TRBV21-1; abundance: NA; d_gene: NA; j_gene: TRBJ2-3; CDR3aa: CASSKAGQGDADTQYF; CDR3nt: TGTGCCAGCAGCAAAGCGGGACAGGGGGACGCAGATACGCAGTATTTT
v_gene: TRBV29-1; abundance: NA; d_gene: NA; j_gene: TRBJ1-1; CDR3aa: CSVEWRGPNTEAFF; CDR3nt: TGCAGCGTTGAATGGCGAGGGCCCAACACTGAAGCTTTCTTT
v_gene: TRBV6-5; abundance: NA; d_gene: TRBD1; j_gene: TRBJ2-5; CDR3aa: CASIQPGTGGETQYF; CDR3nt: TGTGCCAGCATTCAACCCGGGACAGGGGGAGAGACCCAGTACTTC
v_gene: TRBV5-1; abundance: NA; d_gene: TRBD1; j_gene: TRBJ1-4; CDR3aa: CASSLGGGAGEKLFF; CDR3nt: TGCGCCAGCAGCTTGGGAGGGGGCGCAGGTGAAAAACTGTTTTTT
v_gene: TRBV5-6; abundance: NA; d_gene: TRBD1; j_gene: TRBJ2-7; CDR3aa: CASLRGTVSYEQYF; CDR3nt: TGTGCCAGTCTTCGAGGGACAGTCTCCTACGAGCAGTACTTC
v_gene: TRBV19; abundance: NA; d_gene: TRBD2; j_gene: TRBJ2-7; CDR3aa: CASSMGTSSYEQYF; CDR3nt: TGTGCCAGTAGTATGGGGACTAGTTCCTACGAGCAGTACTTC
v_gene: TRBV19; abundance: few; d_gene: TRBD2; j_gene: TRBJ2-1; CDR3aa: CALIRLAGPLYNEQFF; CDR3nt: TGTGCGTTGATAAGACTAGCGGGTCCCCTATACAATGAGCAGTTCTTC
v_gene: TRBV4-1; abundance: NA; d_gene: TRBD1; j_gene: TRBJ2-7; CDR3aa: CASSVGGTGVRVEQYF; CDR3nt: TGCGCCAGCAGCGTAGGAGGGACAGGGGTTAGGGTAGAGCAGTACTTC
v_gene: TRBV6-5; abundance: NA; d_gene: NA; j_gene: TRBJ2-5; CDR3aa: CASYSARSQTQYF; CDR3nt: TGTGCCAGCTATTCCGCTCGGAGCCAGACCCAGTACTTC
v_gene: TRBV7-9; abundance: once; d_gene: NA; j_gene: TRBJ2-3; CDR3aa: CASSPTGDTQYF; CDR3nt: TGTGCCAGCAGCCCGACGGGGGATACGCAGTATTTT
v_gene: TRBV5-4; abundance: NA; d_gene: NA; j_gene: TRBJ1-5; CDR3aa: CASSTRPDSNQPQHF; CDR3nt: TGTGCCAGCAGCACCAGGCCAGACAGCAATCAGCCCCAGCATTTT
v_gene: TRBV19; abundance: NA; d_gene: TRBD1; j_gene: TRBJ2-7; CDR3aa: CASSISGQGAYEQYF; CDR3nt: TGTGCCAGTAGTATTTCCGGACAGGGGGCCTACGAGCAGTACTTC
v_gene: TRBV11-2; abundance: few; d_gene: TRBD2; j_gene: TRBJ2-1; CDR3aa: CASSFDSGRASKFF; CDR3nt: TGTGCCAGCAGCTTTGATAGCGGGAGGGCCAGTAAGTTCTTC
v_gene: TRBV5-1; abundance: NA; d_gene: NA; j_gene: TRBJ2-5; CDR3aa: CASSLVDFGGKTQYF; CDR3nt: TGCGCCAGCAGCTTGGTAGACTTCGGCGGGAAGACCCAGTACTTC
v_gene: TRBV7-4; abundance: NA; d_gene: TRBD1; j_gene: TRBJ2-7; CDR3aa: CASSLEGAIEEQYF; CDR3nt: TGTGCCAGCAGCTTAGAGGGGGCGATAGAAGAGCAGTACTTC
v_gene: TRBV5-6; abundance: few; d_gene: TRBD1; j_gene: TRBJ2-2; CDR3aa: CASSWGQSPTGELFF; CDR3nt: TGTGCCAGCAGCTGGGGACAGTCGCCCACCGGGGAGCTGTTTTTT
v_gene: TRBV14; abundance: NA; d_gene: NA; j_gene: TRBJ2-5; CDR3aa: CASSQGRETQYF; CDR3nt: TGTGCCAGCAGCCAAGGTAGAGAGACCCAGTACTTC
v_gene: TRBV7-2; abundance: few; d_gene: TRBD2; j_gene: TRBJ2-7; CDR3aa: CASSLEASGSYEQYF; CDR3nt: TGTGCCAGCAGCTTAGAGGCTAGCGGTTCCTACGAGCAGTACTTC
v_gene: TRBV11-2; abundance: NA; d_gene: TRBD1; j_gene: TRBJ2-4; CDR3aa: CASSLAGQGRGIQYF; CDR3nt: TGTGCCAGCAGCTTAGCCGGACAGGGAAGAGGCATTCAGTACTTC
v_gene: TRBV28; abundance: NA; d_gene: NA; j_gene: TRBJ2-5; CDR3aa: CASAQGPETQYF; CDR3nt: TGTGCCAGCGCACAGGGTCCGGAGACCCAGTACTTC
v_gene: TRBV28; abundance: once; d_gene: NA; j_gene: TRBJ1-2; CDR3aa: CASSPIQGLLNYGYTF; CDR3nt: TGTGCCAGCAGTCCTATCCAAGGACTACTGAACTATGGCTACACCTTC
v_gene: TRBV19; abundance: NA; d_gene: TRBD1; j_gene: TRBJ2-7; CDR3aa: CASSTRTGLGEQYF; CDR3nt: TGTGCCAGTAGTACTCGGACAGGGTTGGGCGAGCAGTACTTC
v_gene: TRBV15; abundance: NA; d_gene: TRBD1; j_gene: TRBJ1-4; CDR3aa: CATSREIWTGGNEKLFF; CDR3nt: TGTGCCACCAGCAGAGAGATATGGACAGGGGGTAATGAAAAACTGTTTTTT